Listed below are T cell receptor beta chains from one sample, sequenced in a study of blood T cell repertoires in COVID-19. Clones were read by immunoSEQ multiplex PCR, and TCRdb kept only the in-frame ones, dropping some. The sample shows approximately 360,000 clones, 85% to 90% of them seen only once. The material sequenced was PBMCs or T cells enriched from blood (not recorded which). All receptors derive from a woman aged 30 to 39 with acute COVID-19. Both conserved end residues are part of each CDR3. Each record gives: V gene, J gene, CDR3 length, CDR3 protein.

V: TRBV28
J: TRBJ1-5
length: 16
CDR3: CASSLNGGPIIQPQHF

V: TRBV3-1/TRBV3-2
J: TRBJ1-2
length: 11
CDR3: CASSHGYGYTF

V: TRBV4-1
J: TRBJ2-2
length: 16
CDR3: CASSPRGSLNTGELFF

V: TRBV7-9
J: TRBJ2-2
length: 14
CDR3: CASSLPGWNGELFF

V: TRBV19
J: TRBJ2-3
length: 14
CDR3: CASTDYRGPDTQYF

V: TRBV7-9
J: TRBJ1-2
length: 12
CDR3: CASTLGGESYTF

V: TRBV6-2/TRBV6-3
J: TRBJ1-5
length: 13
CDR3: CASSYGSGQPQHF

V: TRBV19
J: TRBJ2-7
length: 13
CDR3: CASSGTSSGEQYF

V: TRBV7-9
J: TRBJ1-5
length: 16
CDR3: CASSLTGTGTNQPQHF

V: TRBV5-6
J: TRBJ1-4
length: 15
CDR3: CASSLVDRINEKLFF

V: TRBV29-1
J: TRBJ1-2
length: 13
CDR3: CSVSTGPGYGYTF

V: TRBV28
J: TRBJ2-7
length: 14
CDR3: CASSDIQGRYEQYF

V: TRBV19
J: TRBJ2-7
length: 16
CDR3: CASSIASTGGGYEQYF

V: TRBV11-2
J: TRBJ1-1
length: 14
CDR3: CASSLGFRNTEAFF

V: TRBV30
J: TRBJ1-5
length: 14
CDR3: CAWRAGAGNQPQHF

V: TRBV13
J: TRBJ1-1
length: 16
CDR3: CASSSTDRLMNTEAFF

V: TRBV7-2
J: TRBJ1-5
length: 15
CDR3: CASSLGLDSNQPQHF

V: TRBV7-2
J: TRBJ1-5
length: 17
CDR3: CASSFGTGSGSNQPQHF

V: TRBV9
J: TRBJ1-5
length: 15
CDR3: CASSVGSGKNQPQHF

V: TRBV12-5
J: TRBJ2-7
length: 15
CDR3: CASGPGTGAYYEQYF

V: TRBV4-2
J: TRBJ1-6
length: 15
CDR3: CASSQAPDRVSPLHF

V: TRBV6-5
J: TRBJ1-1
length: 12
CDR3: CASGNEGTEAFF

V: TRBV30
J: TRBJ2-5
length: 14
CDR3: CAWDLAGGQGTQYF

V: TRBV7-3
J: TRBJ2-1
length: 15
CDR3: CASSLRSGGANEQFF

V: TRBV19
J: TRBJ1-1
length: 20
CDR3: CASSFRQGSGVGWMNTEAFF

V: TRBV30
J: TRBJ2-4
length: 14
CDR3: CAWNGGPGGDIQYF

V: TRBV5-1
J: TRBJ1-1
length: 15
CDR3: CASSSKWTGNTEAFF

V: TRBV19
J: TRBJ1-6
length: 15
CDR3: CASSPQSGYNSPLHF

V: TRBV7-2
J: TRBJ1-2
length: 16
CDR3: CASSLAGGSGGYGYTF

V: TRBV5-1
J: TRBJ2-1
length: 16
CDR3: CASNDGLAGSYNEQFF

V: TRBV5-1
J: TRBJ1-4
length: 19
CDR3: CASSIQPGTGEGFNEKLFF

V: TRBV5-1
J: TRBJ1-1
length: 13
CDR3: CASRIRENTEAFF

V: TRBV7-2
J: TRBJ2-7
length: 15
CDR3: CASSLGQGKSYEQYF

V: TRBV7-2
J: TRBJ1-1
length: 15
CDR3: CASSRYRVGNTEAFF

V: TRBV12-5
J: TRBJ2-1
length: 11
CDR3: CAAGDSNEQFF

V: TRBV10-3
J: TRBJ2-7
length: 15
CDR3: CAISVRDPSSYEQYF

V: TRBV2
J: TRBJ1-4
length: 13
CDR3: CASSDAGFEKLFF

V: TRBV9
J: TRBJ2-7
length: 13
CDR3: CASSKTGTGEQYF

V: TRBV3-1/TRBV3-2
J: TRBJ2-3
length: 13
CDR3: CASSQASPGTQYF

V: TRBV9
J: TRBJ1-4
length: 16
CDR3: CASSAGQGGLEEKLFF

V: TRBV5-4
J: TRBJ1-2
length: 13
CDR3: CASSLWENYGYTF

V: TRBV20-1
J: TRBJ1-2
length: 11
CDR3: CSAHGGSGYTF

V: TRBV24-1
J: TRBJ2-1
length: 15
CDR3: CATSDPDRPYNEQFF

V: TRBV4-2
J: TRBJ1-6
length: 17
CDR3: CASSQARTGTNNSPLHF

V: TRBV6-5
J: TRBJ1-2
length: 13
CDR3: CASSLQSNYGYTF

V: TRBV10-1
J: TRBJ2-1
length: 14
CDR3: CASSESGPYNEQFF

V: TRBV4-1
J: TRBJ1-6
length: 14
CDR3: CASSQGPVNSPLHF

V: TRBV25-1
J: TRBJ1-4
length: 15
CDR3: CASRRGGVTNEKLFF

V: TRBV11-1
J: TRBJ2-1
length: 15
CDR3: CASSQRLAGAGEQFF

V: TRBV5-6
J: TRBJ1-6
length: 15
CDR3: CASRESDWGNSPLHF